A selection of T cell receptor beta chains follows, all from one sample in a study of identical twins. TCRdb reprocessed the 5' RACE reads with MiXCR, giving one entry per CDR3 protein. Of 690,000 or so distinct CDR3 sequences listed, 8.5% to 9.5% are singletons. These data were also reused for a study on yellow fever vaccine responses in identical twins.

Sequenced: PBMCs. The receptors come from a woman between 18 and 29 years old in good health. The CDR3 runs from the conserved cysteine through the conserved F or W. The D gene is left open where the match is weak. Where a row states a size, it is once, few, many or the class of an expanded clone; other rows omit it.

v_call,d_call,clone_size,j_call,cdr3_length,cdr3_aa,cdr3_nt
TRBV6-2/TRBV6-3,TRBD2,-,TRBJ2-1,14,CASIPASGSNEQFF,TGTGCCAGCATTCCGGCTAGCGGGAGTAATGAGCAGTTCTTC
TRBV29-1,TRBD2,many,TRBJ2-5,14,CSVPRTSARETQYF,TGCAGCGTTCCCAGGACTAGCGCACGGGAGACCCAGTACTTC
TRBV5-5,-,many,TRBJ2-1,15,CASSLAGDSYNEQFF,TGTGCCAGCAGCTTGGCCGGGGACTCCTACAATGAGCAGTTCTTC
TRBV19,TRBD1,-,TRBJ2-7,15,CASSIKGTGAYEQYF,TGTGCCAGTAGTATAAAGGGGACAGGGGCCTACGAGCAGTACTTC
TRBV29-1,-,-,TRBJ2-6,15,CSVEPTDSGANVLTF,TGCAGCGTAGAACCTACAGACTCTGGGGCCAACGTCCTGACTTTC
TRBV2,-,-,TRBJ1-1,12,CASLHSNTEAFF,TGTGCCAGCCTCCACAGTAACACTGAAGCTTTCTTT
TRBV19,-,-,TRBJ2-7,15,CASSIYGQRPSEQYF,TGTGCCAGTAGTATTTATGGACAGCGGCCGTCCGAGCAGTACTTC
TRBV29-1,-,few,TRBJ2-3,14,CSVAGTLSTDTQYF,TGCAGCGTAGCCGGGACACTTAGCACAGATACGCAGTATTTT
TRBV6-2/TRBV6-3,TRBD2,-,TRBJ2-1,15,CASTLNLREGTRQFF,TGTGCCAGCACCCTTAACCTAAGAGAAGGGACTAGGCAGTTCTTC
TRBV5-8,-,many,TRBJ2-5,14,CASSLEGYRETQYF,TGTGCCAGCAGCTTGGAAGGGTACCGGGAGACCCAGTACTTC
TRBV6-1,-,few,TRBJ2-3,14,CASSQDPTSGTQYF,TGTGCCAGCAGTCAGGACCCTACCAGTGGTACGCAGTATTTT
TRBV10-1,TRBD2,few,TRBJ2-7,15,CASTRLAGLSYEQYF,TGCGCCAGCACCCGACTAGCGGGCCTCTCCTACGAGCAGTACTTC
TRBV7-8,TRBD2,-,TRBJ2-5,16,CASSLFVGGGQETQYF,TGTGCCAGCAGCTTATTCGTCGGGGGGGGTCAAGAGACCCAGTACTTC
TRBV18,-,-,TRBJ2-5,13,CASSPEPQETQYF,TGTGCCAGCTCACCGGAGCCGCAAGAGACCCAGTACTTC
TRBV6-5,-,-,TRBJ2-4,12,CASMDRRNIQYF,TGTGCCAGCATGGATCGGCGAAACATTCAGTACTTC
TRBV11-2,-,few,TRBJ2-3,14,CASSRISSTDTQYF,TGTGCCAGCAGCCGGATTTCTAGCACAGATACGCAGTATTTT
TRBV29-1,-,-,TRBJ2-1,13,CSVESGVGNEQFF,TGCAGCGTTGAGAGTGGGGTAGGGAATGAGCAGTTCTTC
TRBV30,-,-,TRBJ2-7,14,CAWSGAVYSYEQYF,TGTGCCTGGAGTGGAGCGGTATACTCCTACGAGCAGTACTTC
TRBV6-1,-,few,TRBJ2-7,14,CASSERFGAYEQYF,TGTGCCAGCAGTGAAAGGTTTGGAGCGTACGAGCAGTACTTC
TRBV19,-,-,TRBJ2-3,17,CASSPRAFWGRTDTQYF,TGTGCCAGTAGTCCTCGGGCTTTTTGGGGGCGCACAGATACGCAGTATTTT
TRBV4-1,TRBD1,once,TRBJ2-7,15,CASSAGQGASYEQYF,TGCGCCAGCAGCGCGGGACAGGGGGCTTCCTACGAGCAGTACTTC
TRBV7-2,TRBD2,few,TRBJ2-7,17,CASSFLSSGRVVYEQYF,TGTGCCAGCAGCTTCCTATCAAGCGGGAGGGTAGTCTACGAGCAGTACTTC
TRBV19,-,-,TRBJ2-3,15,CASSMYRQSTDTQYF,TGTGCCAGTAGTATGTATCGGCAGAGCACAGATACGCAGTATTTT
TRBV10-3,TRBD2,many,TRBJ2-3,14,CAMSPSGVTDTQYF,TGTGCCATGTCACCTAGCGGGGTCACAGATACGCAGTATTTT
TRBV5-4,-,-,TRBJ2-3,15,CASSPEAGRSDTQYF,TGTGCCAGCAGCCCGGAGGCAGGGAGGTCAGATACGCAGTATTTT
TRBV20-1,TRBD2,many,TRBJ2-1,14,CSAITSGSRNEQFF,TGCAGTGCCATAACTAGCGGGAGTCGAAATGAGCAGTTCTTC
TRBV27,-,few,TRBJ2-7,17,CASSLFPPGESSYEQYF,TGTGCCAGCAGTTTATTCCCCCCAGGGGAAAGCTCCTACGAGCAGTACTTC
TRBV11-2,-,many,TRBJ1-3,12,CASSSGGNTIYF,TGTGCCAGCAGCTCGGGTGGAAACACCATATATTTT
TRBV5-1,-,-,TRBJ2-4,17,CASSNWGAVLAKNIQYF,TGCGCCAGCAGCAATTGGGGGGCCGTACTAGCCAAAAACATTCAGTACTTC
TRBV12-3/TRBV12-4,-,-,TRBJ2-1,18,CASSLSTGGRGSYNEQFF,TGTGCCAGCAGTTTGTCGACAGGCGGGAGAGGCTCCTACAATGAGCAGTTCTTC
TRBV12-3/TRBV12-4,TRBD1,many,TRBJ1-5,15,CASSLNRGNNQPQHF,TGTGCCAGCAGTTTAAACAGGGGTAATAATCAGCCCCAGCATTTT
TRBV29-1,-,-,TRBJ2-1,13,CSEPGVRGNEQFF,TGCAGCGAACCCGGGGTGAGGGGCAATGAGCAGTTCTTC
TRBV6-2/TRBV6-3,-,few,TRBJ2-6,16,CASSLWAGAGANVLTF,TGTGCCAGCAGTTTATGGGCCGGGGCTGGGGCCAACGTCCTGACTTTC
TRBV9,-,many,TRBJ2-7,12,CASSSNSYEQYF,TGTGCCAGCAGTTCTAACAGCTACGAGCAGTACTTC
TRBV20-1,TRBD1,-,TRBJ2-3,15,CSALRWDSYTDTQYF,TGCAGTGCCCTTAGATGGGACAGCTACACAGATACGCAGTATTTT
TRBV7-2,TRBD2,few,TRBJ2-7,16,CASSPTSGRASYEQYF,TGTGCCAGCAGCCCTACTAGCGGGAGGGCCTCCTACGAGCAGTACTTC
TRBV11-2,-,-,TRBJ1-1,14,CASSPGLGSFEAFF,TGTGCCAGCAGCCCTGGCTTGGGGAGTTTTGAAGCTTTCTTT
TRBV5-1,-,-,TRBJ2-5,14,CASSYQGFGETQYF,TGCGCCAGCAGCTACCAGGGGTTCGGCGAGACCCAGTACTTC
TRBV6-2/TRBV6-3,TRBD1,many,TRBJ2-1,13,CASTRGPRNEQFF,TGTGCCAGCACCAGGGGGCCTCGCAATGAGCAGTTCTTC
TRBV15,-,-,TRBJ2-2,15,CATSRPFGNTGELFF,TGTGCCACCAGCAGACCTTTTGGGAACACCGGGGAGCTGTTTTTT
TRBV9,-,-,TRBJ2-3,17,CASSLAGPPYNTDTQYF,TGTGCCAGCAGCCTGGCGGGACCCCCTTATAACACAGATACGCAGTATTTT
TRBV28,-,-,TRBJ2-1,15,CASSFDRGLDNEQFF,TGTGCCAGCAGTTTTGATCGAGGGTTGGACAATGAGCAGTTCTTC
TRBV18,-,-,TRBJ2-7,14,CASSPLPVFYEQYF,TGTGCCAGCTCACCACTGCCCGTATTCTACGAGCAGTACTTC
TRBV9,TRBD1,-,TRBJ2-7,15,CASSVAGQGSNEQYF,TGTGCCAGCAGCGTAGCTGGACAGGGATCCAACGAGCAGTACTTC
TRBV5-4,-,-,TRBJ1-2,13,CASSSEGDYGYTF,TGTGCCAGCAGCTCCGAGGGGGACTATGGCTACACCTTC